This T cell receptor beta chain emerged from a study of regulatory T cells in long-lasting Graves disease. In the study overall: Antithyroid drugs had been taken under 3 months by newly diagnosed Graves' patients. Findings and limits, study-wide: Among samples with persistent disease, TRBV28, TRBJ1-2 and TRBJ2-5 were favored.

This clonotype was detected only a few times. The antigen remains unidentified. Assembly of TCR beta libraries relied on iRepertoire HTBI primers together with Arm-PCR of CDR3 regions. TCRdb analysed the multiplex PCR reads with MiXCR anew, one entry per CDR3 protein. The sample lists roughly 500,000 distinct CDR3 sequences; about 13% were seen once. Sample time point: newly diagnosed GD, antithyroid drugs for less than 3 months. After RNA was extracted from PBMCs, the TCR library was made from it. Xi'an, China, was home to the endocrinology department that provided patients. CDR1 is KGHSH, CDR2 LQKENI, per germline. The V gene end was trimmed by 4 bases and the J gene end by 2 bases; junction bases not matched to a gene: 9. The CDR3 length is 16 residues. This sample was also put to use in a study of T cells in Graves' hyperthyroidism and ophthalmopathy. From that second work: Researchers ran a first-round RT-PCR on the TCR CDR3 using the HTBI primer set.

The sequence was obtained from a man younger than 40 with Graves disease. The specimen was peripheral blood mononuclear cells (PBMCs), collected at new diagnosis, from a patient treated with antithyroid drugs. The V and J genes are TRBV18 and TRBJ2-5; 8 nucleotides line up with TRBD1. The CDR3 loop is CASSLTGTGAQETQYF. Here the CDR3 DNA reads TGTGCCAGCTCACTGACCGGGACAGGAGCTCAAGAGACCCAGTACTTC. The full variable domain, rest sourced from reference TRBV18 and TRBJ2-5, is NAGVMQNPRHLVRRRGQEARLRCSPMKGHSHVYWYRQLPEEGLKFMVYLQKENIIDESGMPKERFSAEFPKEGPSILRIQQVVRGDSAAYFCASSLTGTGAQETQYFGPGTRLLVL.